This record looks at one TCR beta chain sequence and its context. Data came from immunoSEQ multiplex PCR; TCRdb stores just in-frame clones and leaves some out. The sample records tens of thousands of clones, about 80% being singletons. This entry is derived from a study of OX40 agonist ivuxolimab in advanced cancers. The CDR3 runs to 13 residues. Per the germline V gene, CDR1 is MNHNY and CDR2 is SVGAGI (reference sequence). V lost 6 bases, J lost 1 base, and 9 bases lay in between. The sequenced sample was CD4+ or CD8+ T cells sorted from blood, obtained in a trial of the OX40 agonist ivuxolimab. The TCR was taken from an adult with an advanced solid tumor such as melanoma, head and neck, liver or kidney cancer. The chain combines TRBV6-6 with TRBJ2-5, with D maybe TRBD2 (6 bases). The CDR3 DNA follows: TGTGCCAGCAGCCCAGCGGGCCAAGAGACCCAGTACTTC. The encoded protein is CASSPAGQETQYF.